This T cell receptor beta chain is from a study of blood T cells in healthy people across ages (dated by TCRdb to the mid-2010s). A note on the overall study: In model experiments, template switching captured roughly one uniquely barcoded TCR beta cDNA molecule for every two T cells. Using the same blood draw, the study looked at two additional independent replicas of 1 million unique cDNA reads for two donors, one aged 18 to 29 and the other aged 80 or older. The donors were divided into four age groups: young (average approximately 17 years), middle-aged (about 41), aged (about 60) and long-lived (approximately 74). To track age-related changes in TCR beta repertoire diversity, the study relied on deep sequencing normalized with unique cDNA molecular identifiers.

The CDR3 contains 13 residues, cysteine and phenylalanine counted. The DNA shown is the 39-base CDR3, in frame from base 1. V is pruned by 9 bases and J by 12 bases, leaving 12 bases of the junction without a gene match. This clonotype has only one observation. The target of this receptor is not known. Per-base qualities were not stored, and no clone one base away is much larger. General study outcomes and caveats: Bulk unsorted PBMC profiling prevented conclusive comparison of naive and antigen-experienced compartments. Total diversity estimates from one million sequenced T cells were considered lower bounds and underestimates. As age increased, observed TCR beta diversity per million T cells dropped in a roughly linear way, and a significant reduction was already evident by age about 40. A strong correlation was found between observed TCR beta diversity and the percentage of naive T cells measured by flow cytometry. The CMV infection status of donors was not known, potentially confounding age-related changes in expanded clonotypes. Compared with the aged group, more naive CD4+ T cells, fewer expanded clones and increased TCR diversity were shown by the long-lived group, suggesting age selection.

Donors were roughly 40 systemically healthy Caucasian individuals from Russia aged roughly 6 to 100 years. Ten milliliters of peripheral blood were drawn from each donor into EDTA-treated Vacutainer tubes. Ficoll-Paque density-gradient centrifugation was used to isolate PBMCs, with at least 7 million obtained per sample. Trizol reagent was used to extract total RNA from the PBMCs, yielding at least 5.5 micrograms per sample. For every donor, an aliquot of PBMCs went through flow cytometry to measure the percentages of naive CD45RAhigh/CD27high T cells. The protocol used for the library was 5' RACE. Data came from an Illumina HiSeq 2500. A second PCR of roughly 6 to 11 cycles was run with a J-beta primer mix and a sample-barcoded 5' primer. A unique molecular identifier was introduced onto each TCR beta cDNA molecule by a template-switch 5' adaptor carrying 12 random nucleotides. At least 2.5 million CDR3-containing paired-end reads were obtained from each sample. First-strand cDNA synthesis was performed from all RNA using the Mint cDNA synthesis kit, with priming by a TRBC-specific oligonucleotide. Following uracil-DNA glycosylase treatment, all cDNA underwent a first 18-cycle PCR with the universal primers M1SS and BC2_uni_R. Turning to the authors' computational methods: Normalization of each sample was performed by random selection of 1 million high-quality reads, each carrying a distinct molecular identifier. Instead of being binned into consensus sequences, reads with shared molecular identifiers were discarded. MiTCR, with a Q25 quality threshold and the strictest error-elimination algorithm, was used for CDR3 identification, clonotype clustering and error correction. A nonparametric unseen species model with Euler transformation was used to estimate lower-bound total TCR beta diversity. TCRdb trimmed public reads at Q25 via fastp, called clones via MiXCR and kept in-frame beta chains. Each CDR3 protein gets just one entry, which takes the most common genes and DNA from the rows behind it. These V and J calls rely on TCRdb rather than the paper's analysis. Here the sample has about 540,000 distinct CDR3 sequences; nearly 25% occur a single time. 7.5% to 9% of the sample comes from the top ten.

A further study also used this sample, focusing on T cells of mothers and their children. The second study reports: The donors were nine systemically healthy Caucasian individuals, made up of three mothers and their six children. cDNA synthesis used all of the extracted RNA, with about 1.5 ug of RNA in each 15 ul reaction. In the second PCR, sample barcodes and 2-4 random nucleotides were introduced via the M1S primer. Over 8.5 million TCR beta CDR3 reads were obtained for each mother, and some 3.1 million reads were obtained for each child. TCR recombination output is similarly shaped by thymic selection in related and unrelated pairs, with a minor effect exerted by inherited differences. Normalized repertoire overlap was always slightly but never significantly higher in related than unrelated mother-child pairs. With a sensitivity of 90 to 100 clones per million clonotypes, no persistent microchimeric T cell clones were detected. In the study, deep NGS was used to compare the TCR beta repertoires of mothers and children, and features distinguishing related mother-child pairs from unrelated individuals were sought. Mothers averaged 40 +/- 4 years of age and children averaged approximately 11 +/- 4 years. After adapter ligation was performed with NEBNext reagents, the libraries were sequenced on an Illumina HiSeq 2000 with 100+100 nt paired-end reads. To prevent cross-contamination, the mother and child libraries were prepared a month apart and were sequenced in separate runs. For each donor, somewhere between roughly 500,000 and 2,100,000 distinct TCR beta clonotypes were identified. Naive TCR beta clonotypes were estimated from low-frequency clonotypes matched to each donor's FACS-determined naive share, without sorting.

Sequencing was performed on blood. This receptor was obtained from a boy aged 10-17 years in good health. This sequence uses TRBV12-3 or TRBV12-4 and TRBJ1-4, with 8 bases aligning to TRBD1. The DNA sequence is TGTGCCAGTCTCGGACAGGGCCCCGAGGAACTGTTTTTT. Its protein is CASLGQGPEELFF.